One sample yielded the 2 T cell receptor beta chains listed below, sequenced in a study of vaccination and CD4 T cells after COVID-19. An Oncomine TCR Beta short-read assay was used to sequence the DNA from cultured CD4+ T cells. TCRdb re-called the PCR reads with MiXCR, one entry per CDR3 protein. The table lists some 13,000 distinct CDR3 sequences, roughly 74% of them singletons. Antigens for these TCRs are unknown. Sample treatment: approximately nine-day PBMC culture with coronavirus spike peptide pools or control peptides (ViraFEST assay). Sequencing used CD4+ T cells from blood, cultured in vitro. These receptors were obtained from a human donor who had recovered from COVID-19.

The chain recombines TRBV19 with TRBJ2-5, with D possibly being TRBD2 (5 bases). Germline CDR1 and CDR2: LNHDA and SQIVND (reference sequence). V shed 0 bases and J shed 4 bases, with 12 bases lying between them. The CDR3 totals 15 residues. Here the CDR3 reads CASSIDLLGRETQYF. CDR3 bases: TGTGCCAGTAGTATAGATCTACTAGGGAGAGAGACCCAGTACTTC.

The chain couples TRBV6-5 to TRBJ1-5; no definite D call. Trimming stripped 4 bases from V and 7 bases from J, with 14 bases between. Germline V lookup: CDR1 MNHEY, CDR2 SVGAGI. The CDR3 contains 14 residues. In DNA, the CDR3 is TGTGCCAGCAGTTCGTACCCGGGCTGGCAGCCCCAGCATTTT. Amino acid sequence: CASSSYPGWQPQHF.